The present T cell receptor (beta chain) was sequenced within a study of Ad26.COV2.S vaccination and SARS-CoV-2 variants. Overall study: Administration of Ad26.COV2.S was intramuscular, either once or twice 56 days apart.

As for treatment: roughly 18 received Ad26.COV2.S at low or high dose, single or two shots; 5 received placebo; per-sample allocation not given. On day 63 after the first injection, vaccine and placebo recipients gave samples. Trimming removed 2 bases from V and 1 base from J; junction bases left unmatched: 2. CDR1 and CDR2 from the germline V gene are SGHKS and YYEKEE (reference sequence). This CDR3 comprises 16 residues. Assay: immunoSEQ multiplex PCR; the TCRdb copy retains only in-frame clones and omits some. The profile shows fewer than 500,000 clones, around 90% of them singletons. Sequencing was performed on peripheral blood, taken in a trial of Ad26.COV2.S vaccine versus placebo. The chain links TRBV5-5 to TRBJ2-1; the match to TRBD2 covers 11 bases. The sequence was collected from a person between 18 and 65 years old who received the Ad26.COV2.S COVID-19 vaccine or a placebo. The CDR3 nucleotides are TGTGCCAGCAGCTTTGGGACTAGCGGATCCTACAATGAGCAGTTCTTC. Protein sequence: CASSFGTSGSYNEQFF.